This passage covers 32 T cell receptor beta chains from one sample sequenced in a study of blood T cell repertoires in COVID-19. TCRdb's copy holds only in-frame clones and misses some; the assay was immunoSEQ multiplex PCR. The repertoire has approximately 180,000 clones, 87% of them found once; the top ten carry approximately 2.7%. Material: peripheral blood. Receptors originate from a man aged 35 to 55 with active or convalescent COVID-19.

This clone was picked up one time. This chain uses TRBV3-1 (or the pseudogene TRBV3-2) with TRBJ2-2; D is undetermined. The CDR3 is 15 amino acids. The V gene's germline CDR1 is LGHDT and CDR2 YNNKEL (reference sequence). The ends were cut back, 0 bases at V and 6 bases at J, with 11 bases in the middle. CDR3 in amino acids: CASSQDAPWPGELFF. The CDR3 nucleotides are TGTGCCAGCAGCCAAGATGCCCCTTGGCCCGGGGAGCTGTTTTTT.

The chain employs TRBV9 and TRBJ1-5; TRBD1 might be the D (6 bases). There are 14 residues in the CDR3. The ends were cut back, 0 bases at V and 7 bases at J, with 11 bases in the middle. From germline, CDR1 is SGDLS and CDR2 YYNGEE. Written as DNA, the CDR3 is TGTGCCAGCAGCGTAGGACCAGGGGAACAGCCCCAGCATTTT. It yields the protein CASSVGPGEQPQHF.

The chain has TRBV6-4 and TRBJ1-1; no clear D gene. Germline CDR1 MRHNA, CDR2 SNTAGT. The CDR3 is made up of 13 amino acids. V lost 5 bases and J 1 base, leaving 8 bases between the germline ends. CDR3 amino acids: CASSLSWNTEAFF. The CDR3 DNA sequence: TGTGCCAGCAGTCTGTCCTGGAACACTGAAGCTTTCTTT.

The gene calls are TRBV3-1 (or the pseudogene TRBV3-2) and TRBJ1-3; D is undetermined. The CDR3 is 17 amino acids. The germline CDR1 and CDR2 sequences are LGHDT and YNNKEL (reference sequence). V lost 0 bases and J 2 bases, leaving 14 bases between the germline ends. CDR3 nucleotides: TGTGCCAGCAGCCAAGATAGGTACGACGACACTGGAAACACCATATATTTT. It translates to CASSQDRYDDTGNTIYF.

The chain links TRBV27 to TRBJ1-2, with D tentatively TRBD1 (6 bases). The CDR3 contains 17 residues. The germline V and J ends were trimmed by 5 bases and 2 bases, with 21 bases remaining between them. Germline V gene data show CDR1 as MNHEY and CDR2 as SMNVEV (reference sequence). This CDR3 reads CASSNWVTGRVNYGYTF. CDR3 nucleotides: TGTGCCAGCAGTAATTGGGTCACAGGGCGGGTCAACTATGGCTACACCTTC.

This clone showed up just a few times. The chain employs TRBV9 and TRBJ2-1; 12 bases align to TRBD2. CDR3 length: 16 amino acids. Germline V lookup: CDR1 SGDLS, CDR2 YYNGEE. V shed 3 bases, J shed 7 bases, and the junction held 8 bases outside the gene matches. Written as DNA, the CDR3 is TGTGCCAGCAGCGCCACTAGCGGGGGGCTTAAGAATGAGCAGTTCTTC. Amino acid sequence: CASSATSGGLKNEQFF.

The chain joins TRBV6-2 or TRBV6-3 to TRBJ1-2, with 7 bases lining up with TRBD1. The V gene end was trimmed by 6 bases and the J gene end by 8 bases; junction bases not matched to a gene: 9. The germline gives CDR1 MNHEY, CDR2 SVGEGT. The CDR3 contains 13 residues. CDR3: CASSLADRDGYTF. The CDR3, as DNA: TGTGCCAGCAGCCTGGCAGACAGGGACGGCTACACCTTC.

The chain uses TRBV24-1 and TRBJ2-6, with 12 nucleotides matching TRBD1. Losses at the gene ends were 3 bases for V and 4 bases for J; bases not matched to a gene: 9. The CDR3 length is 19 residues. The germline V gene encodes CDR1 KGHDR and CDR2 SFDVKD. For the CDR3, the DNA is TGTGCCACCAGTGATCGATCCGGGACAGGGGGCTCCGGGGCCAACGTCCTGACTTTC. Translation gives CATSDRSGTGGSGANVLTF.

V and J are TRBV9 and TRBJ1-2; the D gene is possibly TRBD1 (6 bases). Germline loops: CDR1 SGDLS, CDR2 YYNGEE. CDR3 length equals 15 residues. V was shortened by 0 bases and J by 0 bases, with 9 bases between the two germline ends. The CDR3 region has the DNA TGTGCCAGCAGCGTAGACAGGGCGACTAACTATGGCTACACCTTC. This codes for CASSVDRATNYGYTF.

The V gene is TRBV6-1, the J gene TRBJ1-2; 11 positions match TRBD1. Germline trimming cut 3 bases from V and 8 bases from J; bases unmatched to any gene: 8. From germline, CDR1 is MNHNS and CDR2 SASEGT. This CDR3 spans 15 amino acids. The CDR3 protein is CASSDGTGTGGGYTF. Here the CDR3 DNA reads TGTGCCAGCAGTGACGGAACCGGGACAGGGGGAGGCTACACCTTC.

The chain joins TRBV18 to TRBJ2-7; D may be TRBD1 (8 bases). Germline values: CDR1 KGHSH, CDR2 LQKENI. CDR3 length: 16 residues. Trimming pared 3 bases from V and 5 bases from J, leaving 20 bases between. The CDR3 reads CASSPYRTGRGDEQYF. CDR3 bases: TGTGCCAGCTCACCTTACCGGACAGGGAGGGGAGACGAGCAGTACTTC.

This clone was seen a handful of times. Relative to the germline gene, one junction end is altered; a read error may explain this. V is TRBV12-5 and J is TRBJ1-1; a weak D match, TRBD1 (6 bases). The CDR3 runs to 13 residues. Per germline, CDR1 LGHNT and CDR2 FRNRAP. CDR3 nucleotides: TGTGCTAGTGGTTTGTCCCTTTTGGGGGCCCCCATATTT. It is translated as CASGLSLLGAPIF.

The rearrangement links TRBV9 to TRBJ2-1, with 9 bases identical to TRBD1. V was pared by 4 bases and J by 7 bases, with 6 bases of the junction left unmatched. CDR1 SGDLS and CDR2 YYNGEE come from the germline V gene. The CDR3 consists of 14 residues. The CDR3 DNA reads TGTGCCAGCAGCCCACACAGGGGGCAGAATGAGCAGTTCTTC. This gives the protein CASSPHRGQNEQFF.

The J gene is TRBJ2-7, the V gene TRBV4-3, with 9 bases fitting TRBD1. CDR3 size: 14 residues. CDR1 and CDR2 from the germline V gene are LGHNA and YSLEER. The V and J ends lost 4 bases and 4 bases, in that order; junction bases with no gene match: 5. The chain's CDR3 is CASSPGTGRYEQYF. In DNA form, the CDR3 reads TGCGCCAGCAGCCCAGGGACAGGGCGGTACGAGCAGTACTTC.

The CDR3 here is CASSQDLRASEAFF. CDR3 sequence (DNA): TGTGCCAGCAGCCAAGATTTGAGGGCCTCTGAAGCTTTCTTT. V usage is TRBV3-1 (or the pseudogene TRBV3-2) and J usage is TRBJ1-1; the D is unclear. Trimming removed 0 bases at V and 6 bases at J, with 11 bases between. This CDR3 spans 14 amino acids. The germline gives CDR1 LGHDT, CDR2 YNNKEL (reference sequence).

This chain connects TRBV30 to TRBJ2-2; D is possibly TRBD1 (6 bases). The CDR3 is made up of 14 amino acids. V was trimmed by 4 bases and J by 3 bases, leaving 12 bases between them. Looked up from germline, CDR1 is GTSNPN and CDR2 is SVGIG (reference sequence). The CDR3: CAWKGQGYTGELFF. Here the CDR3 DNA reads TGTGCCTGGAAGGGCCAGGGGTACACCGGGGAGCTGTTTTTT.

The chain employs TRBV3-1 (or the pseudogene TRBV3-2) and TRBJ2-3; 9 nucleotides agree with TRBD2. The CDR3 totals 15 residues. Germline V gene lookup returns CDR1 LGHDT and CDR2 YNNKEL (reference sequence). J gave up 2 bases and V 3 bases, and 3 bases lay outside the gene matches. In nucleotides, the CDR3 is TGTGCCAGCAGCCACGGACTAGCGCCCACAGATACGCAGTATTTT. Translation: CASSHGLAPTDTQYF.

CDR3 amino acids: CASSFAGQANQPQHF. Here the CDR3 DNA reads TGTGCCAGTAGTTTCGCCGGACAAGCAAATCAGCCCCAGCATTTT. The J gene is TRBJ1-5, the V gene TRBV19; D may be TRBD1 (5 bases). This CDR3 is 15 amino acids long. CDR1 is LNHDA and CDR2 is SQIVND in the germline V gene (reference sequence). V dropped 5 bases and J dropped 4 bases, with 15 bases sitting between them.

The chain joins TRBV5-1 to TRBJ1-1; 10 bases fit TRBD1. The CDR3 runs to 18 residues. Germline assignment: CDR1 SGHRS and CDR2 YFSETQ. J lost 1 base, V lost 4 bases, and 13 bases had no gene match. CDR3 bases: TGCGCCAGCAGCAAGGGACAGGGGAGGGTAGGGGGGAACACTGAAGCTTTCTTT. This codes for CASSKGQGRVGGNTEAFF.

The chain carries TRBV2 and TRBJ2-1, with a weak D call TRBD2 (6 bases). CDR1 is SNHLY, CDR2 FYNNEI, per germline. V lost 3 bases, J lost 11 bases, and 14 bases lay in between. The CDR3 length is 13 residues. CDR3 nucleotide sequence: TGTGCCAGCAGTGACGGGATGGCGGGGAAGCAGTTCTTC. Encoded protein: CASSDGMAGKQFF.

The CDR3 loop reads CASSLDRAEKLFF. In nucleotides, the CDR3 is TGCGCCAGCAGCTTGGACAGGGCAGAAAAACTGTTTTTT. The V call is TRBV5-1, the J call TRBJ1-4; maybe TRBD1 (6 bases). The germline V gene has CDR1 SGHRS and CDR2 YFSETQ. Trimming shortened V by 0 bases and J by 8 bases, and 8 bases separated the two germline ends. The CDR3 has 13 amino acids. The full variable domain, with the rest looked up from reference TRBV5-1 and TRBJ1-4, is KAGVTQTPRYLIKTRGQQVTLSCSPISGHRSVSWYQQTPGQGLQFLFEYFSETQRNKGNFPGRFSGRQFSNSRSEMNVSTLELGDSALYLCASSLDRAEKLFFGSGTQLSVL.

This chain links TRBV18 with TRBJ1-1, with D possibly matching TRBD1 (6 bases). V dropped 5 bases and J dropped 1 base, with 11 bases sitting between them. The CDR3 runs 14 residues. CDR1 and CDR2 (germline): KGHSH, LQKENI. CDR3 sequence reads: CASSSGQQNTEAFF. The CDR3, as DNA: TGTGCCAGCTCATCCGGACAGCAGAACACTGAAGCTTTCTTT.

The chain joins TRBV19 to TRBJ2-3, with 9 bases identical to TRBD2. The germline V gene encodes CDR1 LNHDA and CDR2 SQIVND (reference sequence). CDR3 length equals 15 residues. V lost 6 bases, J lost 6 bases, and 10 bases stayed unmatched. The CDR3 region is CASRKRGAGLDTQYF. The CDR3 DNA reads TGTGCCAGTAGAAAGCGGGGGGCTGGTTTGGATACGCAGTATTTT.

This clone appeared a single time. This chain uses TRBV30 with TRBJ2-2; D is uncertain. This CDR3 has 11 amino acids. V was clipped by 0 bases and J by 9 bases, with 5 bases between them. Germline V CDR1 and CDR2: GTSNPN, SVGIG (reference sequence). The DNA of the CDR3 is TGTGCCTGGAGTGTAGCCAGGGAGCTGTTTTTT. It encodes CAWSVARELFF.

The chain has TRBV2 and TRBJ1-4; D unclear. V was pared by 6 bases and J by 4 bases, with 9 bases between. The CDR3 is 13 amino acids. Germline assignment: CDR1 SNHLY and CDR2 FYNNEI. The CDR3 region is CASSGVRNEKLFF. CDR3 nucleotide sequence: TGTGCCAGCAGCGGGGTGCGTAATGAAAAACTGTTTTTT.

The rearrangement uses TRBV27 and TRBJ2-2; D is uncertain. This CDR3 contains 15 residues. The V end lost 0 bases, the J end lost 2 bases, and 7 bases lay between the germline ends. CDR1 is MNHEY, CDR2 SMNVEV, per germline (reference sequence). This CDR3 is CASSLSAFNTGELFF. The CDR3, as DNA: TGTGCCAGCAGTTTATCAGCGTTTAACACCGGGGAGCTGTTTTTT.

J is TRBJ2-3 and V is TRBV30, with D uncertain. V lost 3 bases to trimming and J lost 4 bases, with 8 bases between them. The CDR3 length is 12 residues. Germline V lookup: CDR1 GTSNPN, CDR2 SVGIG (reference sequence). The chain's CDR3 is CAWRAIADTQYF. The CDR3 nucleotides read TGTGCCTGGAGGGCAATTGCAGATACGCAGTATTTT.

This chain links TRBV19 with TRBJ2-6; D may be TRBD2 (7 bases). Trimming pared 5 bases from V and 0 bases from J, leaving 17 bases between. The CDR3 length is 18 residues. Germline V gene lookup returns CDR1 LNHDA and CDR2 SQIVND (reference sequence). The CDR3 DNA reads TGTGCCAGTAGTCCTAAAGGGCGGGGGCTCTCTGGGGCCAACGTCCTGACTTTC. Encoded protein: CASSPKGRGLSGANVLTF. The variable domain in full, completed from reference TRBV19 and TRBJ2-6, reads DGGITQSPKYLFRKEGQNVTLSCEQNLNHDAMYWYRQDPGQGLRLIYYSQIVNDFQKGDIAEGYSVSREKKESFPLTVTSAQKNPTAFYLCASSPKGRGLSGANVLTFGAGSRLTVL.

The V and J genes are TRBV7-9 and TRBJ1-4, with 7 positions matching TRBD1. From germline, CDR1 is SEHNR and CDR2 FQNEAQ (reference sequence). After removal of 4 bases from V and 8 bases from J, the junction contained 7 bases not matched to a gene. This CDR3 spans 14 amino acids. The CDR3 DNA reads TGTGCCAGCAGCTCGACAGGGATACGCGAAAAACTGTTTTTT. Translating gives CASSSTGIREKLFF.

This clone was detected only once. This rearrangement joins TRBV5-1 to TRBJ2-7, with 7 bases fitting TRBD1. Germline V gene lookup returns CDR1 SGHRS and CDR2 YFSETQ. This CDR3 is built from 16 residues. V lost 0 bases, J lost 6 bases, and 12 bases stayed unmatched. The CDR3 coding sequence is TGCGCCAGCAGCTTGGGATTGCGTGACAGGGACCGCGAGCAGTACTTC. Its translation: CASSLGLRDRDREQYF.

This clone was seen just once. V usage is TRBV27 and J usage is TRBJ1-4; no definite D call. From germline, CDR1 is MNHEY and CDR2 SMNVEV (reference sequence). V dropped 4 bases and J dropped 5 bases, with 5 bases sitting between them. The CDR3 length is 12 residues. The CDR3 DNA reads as TGTGCCAGCAGTTCTCCGAATGAAAAACTGTTTTTT. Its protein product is CASSSPNEKLFF. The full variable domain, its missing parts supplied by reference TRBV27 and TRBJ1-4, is EAQVTQNPRYLITVTGKKLTVTCSQNMNHEYMSWYRQDPGLGLRQIYYSMNVEVTDKGDVPEGYKVSRKEKRNFPLILESPSPNQTSLYFCASSSPNEKLFFGSGTQLSVL.

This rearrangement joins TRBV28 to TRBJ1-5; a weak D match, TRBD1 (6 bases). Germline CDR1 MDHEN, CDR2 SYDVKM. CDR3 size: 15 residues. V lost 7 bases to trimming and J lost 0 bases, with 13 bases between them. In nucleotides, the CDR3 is TGTGCCAGCACGGACAGTCCATATAGCAATCAGCCCCAGCATTTT. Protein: CASTDSPYSNQPQHF.